This T cell receptor beta chain was profiled in a study of cytomegalovirus exposure and HLA in healthy donors. Overall study: Earlier results showed 90 million to 120 million unique TCR beta sequences derived from roughly 200 million T cells. Of all 400 or so donors who were genotyped, roughly 81% belonged to the Caucasian-associated ancestry cluster.

This CDR3 contains 15 residues. Germline CDR1 SGHAT, CDR2 FQDESV (reference sequence). V dropped 4 bases and J dropped 2 bases, with 15 bases sitting between them. Vbeta (60) and Jbeta (13) primers were used in the PCR. Produced via immunoSEQ multiplex PCR; TCRdb's table is partial and in-frame only. The sample comprises fewer than 110,000 clones, 75% to 90% of which are singletons, and under 5% rests with the top ten. This chain uses TRBV11-1 with TRBJ2-7, with TRBD1 as a possible D gene (6 bases). Input material: PBMCs. This receptor was taken from a man in his thirties or forties in good health and CMV-seronegative. This chain's CDR3 is CASSSDTDSAYEQYF. CDR3 nucleotides: TGTGCCAGCAGCTCTGACACGGACAGCGCCTACGAGCAGTACTTC.